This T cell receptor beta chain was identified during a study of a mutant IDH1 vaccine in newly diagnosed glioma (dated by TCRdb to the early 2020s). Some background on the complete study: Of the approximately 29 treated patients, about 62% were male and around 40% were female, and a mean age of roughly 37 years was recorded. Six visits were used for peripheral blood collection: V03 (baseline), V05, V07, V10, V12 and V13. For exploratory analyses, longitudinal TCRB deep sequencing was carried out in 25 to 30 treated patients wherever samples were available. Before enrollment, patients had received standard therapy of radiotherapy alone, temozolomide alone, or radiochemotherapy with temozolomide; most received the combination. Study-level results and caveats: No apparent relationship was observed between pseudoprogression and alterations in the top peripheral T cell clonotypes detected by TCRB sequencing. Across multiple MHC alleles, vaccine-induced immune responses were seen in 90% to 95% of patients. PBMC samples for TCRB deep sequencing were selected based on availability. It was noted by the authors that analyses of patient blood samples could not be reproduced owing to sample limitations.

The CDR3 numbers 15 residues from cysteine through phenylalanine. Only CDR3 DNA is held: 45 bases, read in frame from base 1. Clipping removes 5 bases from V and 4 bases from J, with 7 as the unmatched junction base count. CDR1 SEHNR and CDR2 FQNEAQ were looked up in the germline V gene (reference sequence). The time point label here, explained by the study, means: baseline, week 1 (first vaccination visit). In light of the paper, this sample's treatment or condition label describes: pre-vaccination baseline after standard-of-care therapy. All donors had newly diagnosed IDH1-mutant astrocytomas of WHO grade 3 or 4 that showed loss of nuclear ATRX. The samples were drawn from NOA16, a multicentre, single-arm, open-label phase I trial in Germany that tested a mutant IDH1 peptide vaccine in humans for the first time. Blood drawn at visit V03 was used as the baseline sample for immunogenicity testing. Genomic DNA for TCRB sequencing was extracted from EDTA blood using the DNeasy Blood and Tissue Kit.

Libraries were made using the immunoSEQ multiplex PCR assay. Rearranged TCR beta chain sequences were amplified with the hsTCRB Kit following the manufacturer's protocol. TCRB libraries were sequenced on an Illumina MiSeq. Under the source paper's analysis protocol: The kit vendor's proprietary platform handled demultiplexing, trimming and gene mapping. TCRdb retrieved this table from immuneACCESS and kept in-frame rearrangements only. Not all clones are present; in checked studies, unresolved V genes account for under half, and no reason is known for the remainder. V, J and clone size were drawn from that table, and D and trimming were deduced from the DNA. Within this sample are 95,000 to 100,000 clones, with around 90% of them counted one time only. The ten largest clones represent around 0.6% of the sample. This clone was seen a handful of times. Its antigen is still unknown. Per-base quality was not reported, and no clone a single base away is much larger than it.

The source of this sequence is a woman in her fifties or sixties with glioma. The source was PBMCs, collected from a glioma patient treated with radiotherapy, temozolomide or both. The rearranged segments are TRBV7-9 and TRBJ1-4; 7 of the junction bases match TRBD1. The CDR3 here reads CASSAGQAYNEKLFF. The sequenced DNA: TGTGCCAGCAGCGCTGGACAGGCTTATAATGAAAAACTGTTTTTT. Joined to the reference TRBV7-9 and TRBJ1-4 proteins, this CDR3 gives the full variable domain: DTGVSQNPRHKITKRGQNVTFRCDPISEHNRLYWYRQTLGQGPEFLTYFQNEAQLEKSRLLSDRFSAERPKGSFSTLEIQRTEQGDSAMYLCASSAGQAYNEKLFFGSGTQLSVL.